This note documents a single TCR beta chain sequence. TCRdb reanalysed the 5' RACE reads using MiXCR and keeps one entry per CDR3 protein. Altogether approximately 56,000 distinct CDR3 sequences are present, around 16% being singletons, with the ten largest covering about 4%. The data originate from a study of early T cells in non-severe SARS-CoV-2 infection. Trimming stripped 1 base from V and 9 bases from J, with 11 bases between. Germline CDR1 and CDR2: MGHRA and YSYEKL. The CDR3 extends over 13 amino acids. Sequenced here: whole blood, sampled at baseline. The sequence came from an adult who was a healthcare worker with PCR-confirmed SARS-CoV-2 infection or an uninfected control (not recorded which). V usage is TRBV4-1 and J usage is TRBJ2-3; D gene uncertain. CDR3 bases: TGCGCCAGCAGCCAAGCTGGGGAAGGGACGCAGTATTTT. Protein sequence: CASSQAGEGTQYF.